This T cell receptor (beta chain) appears in the sequencing data of a study of blood T cell repertoires in COVID-19. Study background: From the United States, Italy and Spain came samples of acute and convalescent COVID-19. From T cells, B-cell-depleted T cells, or PBMCs came the material, which was cDNA or gDNA.

As originally analysed: Amplifying reference gene primers gave estimates of nucleated cell counts. Repertoires were generated with immunoSEQ multiplex PCR, while TCRdb's copy carries only in-frame clones and drops some. Clonal size and the V and J genes are those of that table, whereas D and trimming came from the DNA. The sample lists about 97,000 clones; 70% to 90% were seen once. This clone was counted only a few times. V was cut by 1 base and J by 2 bases, with 18 bases left in between. This CDR3 contains 17 residues. Germline V CDR1 and CDR2: KGHSH, LQKENI. Specimen: peripheral blood. The sequence was collected from a man aged 35 to 55 with active or convalescent COVID-19. The chain combines TRBV18 with TRBJ2-7; maybe TRBD2 (7 bases). CDR3 region: CASSPRGRGVSTYEQYF. DNA of the CDR3: TGTGCCAGCTCACCACGGGGGAGGGGGGTCTCAACCTACGAGCAGTACTTC.